This T cell receptor (beta chain) was retrieved from a study of blood T cell repertoires in COVID-19. The wider study: Both acute and convalescent COVID-19 samples were obtained from the United States, Italy and Spain. The cDNA or gDNA used as material had been derived from T cells, B-cell-depleted T cells, or PBMCs.

Authors' data handling: Estimation of nucleated cell counts relied on the amplification of reference gene primers. Repertoires were generated with immunoSEQ multiplex PCR, while TCRdb's copy carries only in-frame clones and drops some. The DNA gave D and trimming, while V, J and clone size come from that table. The sample holds 150,000 to 200,000 clones, roughly 77% seen once. CDR3 size: 15 residues. With 3 bases clipped from V and 1 base from J, the junction kept 9 bases outside the gene matches. The germline V gene encodes CDR1 SQVTM and CDR2 ANQGSEA. The rearrangement joins TRBV29-1 to TRBJ2-7, with 7 nucleotides matching TRBD1. The sequence was collected from a human donor in a cohort sampled during active COVID-19. The material sequenced was peripheral blood. The CDR3 nucleotides are TGCAGCGTTGAGGCGGGCAGGGGGTCGTCCTACGAGCAGTACTTC. Translation: CSVEAGRGSSYEQYF.